This TCR beta chain was sequenced in a study of blood T cell repertoires in COVID-19. Study in general: Spain, Italy and the United States supplied samples that represented acute and convalescent COVID-19. T cells, B-cell-depleted T cells, or PBMCs supplied cDNA or gDNA.

Original methodology: Cell counts per sample came from amplifying reference gene primers. Sequencing used immunoSEQ multiplex PCR; TCRdb keeps in-frame clones, though not all of them. V, J and clone size were drawn from that table, and D and trimming were deduced from the DNA. The profile shows a few hundred thousand clones, 89% of them singletons. The CDR3 runs 15 residues. V lost 3 bases and J lost 5, with 14 bases in between. Germline V gene sequence: CDR1 SGHNT, CDR2 YYREEE (reference sequence). Specimen: peripheral blood. This chain uses TRBV5-4 with TRBJ2-2, with a weak D call TRBD2 (6 bases). This receptor was obtained from a woman in her thirties or forties who had recovered from COVID-19. The CDR3 DNA is TGTGCCAGCAGCTGGAGGGACGGTGGGACCGGGGAGCTGTTTTTT. Translating it yields CASSWRDGGTGELFF.